Below are 2 T cell receptor beta chains sequenced from a single sample in a study of T cell responses to AZD1222 COVID-19 vaccine. Measured with immunoSEQ multiplex PCR; TCRdb has only the in-frame clones, and not every one. The sample includes some 130,000 clones, about 93% of them seen just once. The specimen comprised peripheral blood, sampled on day 0 of AZD1222 vaccination. These TCRs come from an adult in good health.

This sequence joins TRBV6-5 and TRBJ1-1, with D hard to call. Per germline, CDR1 MNHEY and CDR2 SVGAGI. This CDR3 has 13 residues. Trimming took off 6 bases at V and 1 base at J, with 9 bases between the two ends. CDR3 DNA sequence: TGTGCCAGCAGGGGCCATAGGAACACTGAAGCTTTCTTT. Translated, it gives CASRGHRNTEAFF.

The chain combines TRBV4-2 with TRBJ1-2, with D maybe TRBD1 (5 bases). CDR1 and CDR2 from the germline V gene are LGHNA and YNFKEQ. The CDR3 contains 15 residues. Deletions cut 0 bases from V and 3 bases from J, with 11 bases between. The CDR3 sequence: CASSQDAGIDYGYTF. CDR3 sequence (DNA): TGTGCCAGCAGCCAAGATGCAGGGATTGACTATGGCTACACCTTC.